This T cell receptor beta chain was recorded in a study of T cell changes during pregnancy in multiple sclerosis. Measured with immunoSEQ multiplex PCR; TCRdb has only the in-frame clones, and not every one. This sample has 40,000 to 60,000 clones, with 94% found just once. Sequenced here: CD4+ T cells from peripheral blood mononuclear cells, sampled in the third trimester of pregnancy. The sequence was obtained from a female donor with multiple sclerosis, enrolled in a pregnancy study.

CDR3 amino acids: CSDGGPVEGETQYF. DNA of the CDR3: TGCAGCGACGGGGGACCAGTCGAGGGGGAGACCCAGTACTTC. This chain links TRBV29-1 with TRBJ2-5, with D possibly TRBD2 on 6 matching bases. Germline-derived CDR1 and CDR2 are SQVTM and ANQGSEA. The CDR3 loop spans 14 amino acids. Trimming took 7 bases from V and 5 from J, leaving 20 bases between them. Complete variable domain (other parts from reference TRBV29-1 and TRBJ2-5): SAVISQKPSRDICQRGTSLTIQCQVDSQVTMMFWYRQQPGQSLTLIATANQGSEATYESGFVIDKFPISRPNLTFSTLTVSNMSPEDSSIYLCSDGGPVEGETQYFGPGTRLLVL.